Reported below is one T cell receptor beta chain. From germline, CDR1 is SGHAT and CDR2 FQNNGV. The CDR3 is 16 amino acids. V dropped 3 bases and J dropped 1; count of bases not matched to a gene: 2. The sample originates from a study of T cell changes during pregnancy in multiple sclerosis. Profiled with immunoSEQ multiplex PCR; TCRdb holds only in-frame clones, not every one. Of around 110,000 clones in the sample, 85% to 95% are singletons; the top ten hold 1.6%. The source is a female donor with multiple sclerosis, enrolled in a pregnancy study. The sample in question was peripheral blood, obtained after pregnancy. J is TRBJ2-2 and V is TRBV11-2; 10 nucleotides align to TRBD2. DNA for the CDR3: TGTGCCAGCAGCTTTCGACTAGCGGGGAACACCGGGGAGCTGTTTTTT. This sequence encodes CASSFRLAGNTGELFF.